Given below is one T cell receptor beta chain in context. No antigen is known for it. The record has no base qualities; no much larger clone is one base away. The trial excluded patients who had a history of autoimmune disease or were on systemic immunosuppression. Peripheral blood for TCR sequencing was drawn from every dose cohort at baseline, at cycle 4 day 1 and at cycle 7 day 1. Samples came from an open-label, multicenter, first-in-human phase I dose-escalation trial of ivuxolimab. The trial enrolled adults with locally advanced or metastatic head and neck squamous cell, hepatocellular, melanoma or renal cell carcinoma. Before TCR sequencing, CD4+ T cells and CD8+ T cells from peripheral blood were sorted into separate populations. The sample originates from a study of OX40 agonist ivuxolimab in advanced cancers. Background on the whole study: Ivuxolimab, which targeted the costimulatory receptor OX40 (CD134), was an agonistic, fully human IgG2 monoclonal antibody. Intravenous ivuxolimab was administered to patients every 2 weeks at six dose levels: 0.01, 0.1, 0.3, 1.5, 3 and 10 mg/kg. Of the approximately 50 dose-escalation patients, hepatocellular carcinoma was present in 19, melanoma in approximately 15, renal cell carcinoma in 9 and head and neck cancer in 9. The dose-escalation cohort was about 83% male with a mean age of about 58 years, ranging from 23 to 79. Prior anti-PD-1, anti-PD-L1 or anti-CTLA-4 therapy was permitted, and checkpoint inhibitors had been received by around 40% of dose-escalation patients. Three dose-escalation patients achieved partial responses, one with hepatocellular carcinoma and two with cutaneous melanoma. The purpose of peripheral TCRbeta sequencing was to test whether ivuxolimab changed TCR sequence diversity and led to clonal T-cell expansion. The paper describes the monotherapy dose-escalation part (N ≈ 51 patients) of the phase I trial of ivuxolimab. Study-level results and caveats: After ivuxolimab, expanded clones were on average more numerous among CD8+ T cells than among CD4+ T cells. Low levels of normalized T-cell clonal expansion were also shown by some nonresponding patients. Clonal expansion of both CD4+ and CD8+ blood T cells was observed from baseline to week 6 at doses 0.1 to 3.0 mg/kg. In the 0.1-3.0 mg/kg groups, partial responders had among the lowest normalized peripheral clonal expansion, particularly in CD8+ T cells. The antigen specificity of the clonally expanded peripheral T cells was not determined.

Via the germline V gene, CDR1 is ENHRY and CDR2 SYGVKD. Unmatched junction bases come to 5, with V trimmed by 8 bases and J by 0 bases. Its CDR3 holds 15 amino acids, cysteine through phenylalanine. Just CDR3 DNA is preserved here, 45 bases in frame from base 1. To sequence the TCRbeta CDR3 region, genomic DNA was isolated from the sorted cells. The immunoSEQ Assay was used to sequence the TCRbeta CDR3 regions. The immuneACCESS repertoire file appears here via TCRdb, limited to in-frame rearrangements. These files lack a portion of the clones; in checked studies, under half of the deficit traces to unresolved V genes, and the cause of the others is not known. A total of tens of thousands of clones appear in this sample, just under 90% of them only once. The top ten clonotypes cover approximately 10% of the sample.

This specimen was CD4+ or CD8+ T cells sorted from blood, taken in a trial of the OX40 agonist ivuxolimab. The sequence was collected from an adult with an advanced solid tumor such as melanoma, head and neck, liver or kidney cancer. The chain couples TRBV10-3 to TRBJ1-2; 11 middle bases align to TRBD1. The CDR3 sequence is CAILGQGAANYGYTF. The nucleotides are TGTGCCATCCTCGGACAGGGGGCGGCTAACTATGGCTACACCTTC.